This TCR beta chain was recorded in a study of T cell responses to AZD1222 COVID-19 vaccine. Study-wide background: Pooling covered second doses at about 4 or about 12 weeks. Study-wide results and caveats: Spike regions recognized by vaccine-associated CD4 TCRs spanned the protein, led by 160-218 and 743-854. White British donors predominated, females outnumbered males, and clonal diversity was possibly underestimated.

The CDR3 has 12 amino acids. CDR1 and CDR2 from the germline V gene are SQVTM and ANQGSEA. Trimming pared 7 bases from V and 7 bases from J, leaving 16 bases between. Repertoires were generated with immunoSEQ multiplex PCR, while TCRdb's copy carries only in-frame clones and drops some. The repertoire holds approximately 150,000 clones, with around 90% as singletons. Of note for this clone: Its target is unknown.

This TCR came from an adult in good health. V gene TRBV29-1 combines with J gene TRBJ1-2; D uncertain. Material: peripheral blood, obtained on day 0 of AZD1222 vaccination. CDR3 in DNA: TGCAGCGCCCTCGGCAGGTCGGCTGGCTACACCTTC. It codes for CSALGRSAGYTF.